This T cell receptor (beta chain) was identified in a study of T cell responses to AZD1222 COVID-19 vaccine. Overall study findings and caveats: Researchers took repertoire samples only after the peak T cell response had come. Baseline seropositives among AZD1222 recipients totaled only five or six.

Generated by immunoSEQ multiplex PCR, the TCRdb table keeps only in-frame clones and is missing some. The repertoire holds 140,000 to 150,000 clones, with 85% to 95% as singletons. This CDR3 has 17 residues. The germline V gene encodes CDR1 MNHEY and CDR2 SMNVEV (reference sequence). The trim removed 6 bases at V and 4 bases at J, leaving 16 bases unmatched. Comments on this clone: Antigen specificity is unknown.

The sequencing used peripheral blood, collected after recovery from COVID-19. This TCR was sampled from an adult who had recovered from COVID-19. The V and J genes are TRBV27 and TRBJ2-3; 7 nucleotides line up with TRBD1. CDR3: CASSPGQDPRRPDTQYF. The CDR3 DNA reads as TGTGCCAGCAGCCCCGGACAGGACCCCCGACGCCCAGATACGCAGTATTTT.